The next 25 T cell receptor beta chains were all read from a single sample in a study of OX40 agonist ivuxolimab in advanced cancers. Here immunoSEQ multiplex PCR was the method, and the copy in TCRdb shows in-frame clones only, minus some. The sample includes about 68,000 clones, roughly 88% of them seen just once. The source was CD4+ or CD8+ T cells sorted from blood, collected in a trial of the OX40 agonist ivuxolimab. The receptors come from an adult with an advanced solid tumor such as melanoma, head and neck, liver or kidney cancer.

This clone was detected only once. V is TRBV18 and J is TRBJ2-1; 9 bases fit TRBD1. The CDR3 is made up of 16 amino acids. V lost 5 bases to trimming and J lost 4 bases; unmatched junction nucleotides: 9. The V gene's germline CDR1 is KGHSH and CDR2 LQKENI. The CDR3 is CASSLIQGAFYNEQFF. The DNA for the CDR3 is TGTGCCAGCTCATTAATACAGGGGGCGTTTTACAATGAGCAGTTCTTC.

This clone was seen a few times. This sequence joins TRBV2 and TRBJ2-1, with D maybe TRBD1 (5 bases). Trimming shortened V by 11 bases and J by 7 bases, and 12 bases separated the two germline ends. Looked up from germline, CDR1 is SNHLY and CDR2 is FYNNEI. The CDR3 contains 11 residues. Written as DNA, the CDR3 is TGTGCCGGCTGGGGCAGGAATGAGCAGTTCTTC. It translates to CAGWGRNEQFF.

The chain uses TRBV2 and TRBJ1-2, with TRBD1 matching over 10 bases. The CDR3 covers 16 residues. Per the germline V gene, CDR1 is SNHLY and CDR2 is FYNNEI. Trimming at V came to 7 bases and at J to 2 bases, leaving 10 bases not matched to a gene. The CDR3 spells CASIGAGTGVNYGYTF. CDR3 DNA: TGTGCCAGCATTGGGGCCGGGACAGGGGTAAACTATGGCTACACCTTC.

DNA for the CDR3: TGTGCCAGCTCACCTGCCCAACAAGAGACCCAGTACTTC. It specifies CASSPAQQETQYF. The J gene is TRBJ2-5, the V gene TRBV18; D ambiguous. V lost 3 bases to trimming and J lost 2 bases, with 7 bases between them. Germline CDR1 is KGHSH and CDR2 is LQKENI. This CDR3 is built from 13 residues. The full variable domain, with the rest looked up from reference TRBV18 and TRBJ2-5, is NAGVMQNPRHLVRRRGQEARLRCSPMKGHSHVYWYRQLPEEGLKFMVYLQKENIIDESGMPKERFSAEFPKEGPSILRIQQVVRGDSAAYFCASSPAQQETQYFGPGTRLLVL.

V usage is TRBV6-6 and J usage is TRBJ2-2, with D tentatively TRBD2 (5 bases). Trimming stripped 6 bases from V and 4 bases from J, with 15 bases between. This CDR3 region has 15 residues. The germline V gene has CDR1 MNHNY and CDR2 SVGAGI (reference sequence). CDR3 residues: CASSRLTRITGELFF. DNA of the CDR3: TGTGCCAGCAGCAGATTAACTAGAATCACCGGGGAGCTGTTTTTT.

The rearrangement uses TRBV7-9 and TRBJ1-5; 11 bases match TRBD1. Losses at the gene ends were 5 bases for V and 7 bases for J; bases not matched to a gene: 4. The germline V gene encodes CDR1 SEHNR and CDR2 FQNEAQ (reference sequence). The CDR3 extends over 14 amino acids. The chain's CDR3 is CASSRTGGEQPQHF. For the CDR3, the DNA is TGTGCCAGCAGCAGGACAGGGGGCGAACAGCCCCAGCATTTT.

This chain joins TRBV19 and TRBJ2-7; TRBD1 matches at 7 bases. This CDR3 comprises 15 residues. In germline, CDR1 is LNHDA, CDR2 SQIVND (reference sequence). The V gene end was trimmed by 5 bases and the J gene end by 4 bases; junction bases not matched to a gene: 11. CDR3 sequence reads: CASSSDRVQGYEQYF. The CDR3 region has the DNA TGTGCCAGTAGTTCCGACAGGGTTCAGGGGTACGAGCAGTACTTC.

The CDR3 sequence is CASRGLQGNGNTIYF. The CDR3 bases are TGTGCCAGCAGAGGGTTACAGGGGAACGGAAACACCATATATTTT. The chain uses TRBV27 and TRBJ1-3; 7 bases are a match to TRBD1. The CDR3 runs 15 residues. Germline CDR1 MNHEY, CDR2 SMNVEV (reference sequence). J gave up 4 bases and V 6 bases, and 9 bases lay outside the gene matches.

The chain uses TRBV15 and TRBJ2-5; D is perhaps TRBD1 (6 bases). Trimming took off 1 base at V and 8 bases at J, with 11 bases between the two ends. Germline V lookup: CDR1 LNHNV, CDR2 YYDKDF (reference sequence). This CDR3 comprises 13 residues. The CDR3 nucleotides are TGTGCCACCAGCAGAGCCCGACAGGAAACCCAGTACTTC. Protein: CATSRARQETQYF. Together with reference TRBV15 and TRBJ2-5, the CDR3 gives the full variable domain: DAMVIQNPRYQVTQFGKPVTLSCSQTLNHNVMYWYQQKSSQAPKLLFHYYDKDFNNEADTPDNFQSRRPNTSFCFLDIRSPGLGDTAMYLCATSRARQETQYFGPGTRLLVL.

This clone appeared a few times. This chain joins TRBV18 and TRBJ2-1; tentatively, D is TRBD2 (5 bases). CDR3 length equals 15 residues. V lost 3 bases and J lost 3, with 12 bases in between. Germline-derived CDR1 and CDR2 are KGHSH and LQKENI. The CDR3 DNA sequence: TGTGCCAGCTCACCGGAGAGCGGAATCTACAATGAGCAGTTCTTC. It translates to CASSPESGIYNEQFF.

This chain joins TRBV28 and TRBJ1-5; no reliable D call. Per germline, CDR1 MDHEN and CDR2 SYDVKM. The CDR3 contains 14 residues. With 2 bases removed from V and 1 base from J, the gap between germline ends came to 6 bases. The CDR3 reads CASSLGQSNQPQHF. CDR3 nucleotides: TGTGCCAGCAGTTTAGGGCAGAGCAATCAGCCCCAGCATTTT. The full variable domain, completed using reference TRBV28 and TRBJ1-5, is DVKVTQSSRYLVKRTGEKVFLECVQDMDHENMFWYRQDPGLGLRLIYFSYDVKMKEKGDIPEGYSVSREKKERFSLILESASTNQTSMYLCASSLGQSNQPQHFGDGTRLSIL.

This clone was observed a handful of times. One end of the junction fails to match germline, which may point to a read error. The chain joins TRBV7-2 to TRBJ2-4, with a tentative D call TRBD2 (5 bases). From germline, CDR1 is SGHTA and CDR2 FQGNSA. The CDR3 spans 15 residues. The CDR3 DNA sequence: TGTGCCAGCAGCTTGGACTCCCGGTCCAAATACATTCAGTACTTC. Its protein is CASSLDSRSKYIQYF.

The CDR3 region has the DNA TGTGCCAGCAGTCCCTACCGCGGGGCCGCCAAAAACATTCAGTACTTC. Amino acid sequence: CASSPYRGAAKNIQYF. This chain joins TRBV28 and TRBJ2-4; maybe TRBD2 (6 bases). The germline V gene encodes CDR1 MDHEN and CDR2 SYDVKM. V lost 5 bases and J lost 1, with 15 bases in between. CDR3 length: 16 residues.

The V gene is TRBV5-1, the J gene TRBJ2-3, with a possible D match to TRBD2 (6 bases). The V end lost 3 bases, the J end lost 4 bases, and 15 bases lay between the germline ends. The germline gives CDR1 SGHRS, CDR2 YFSETQ. The CDR3 runs to 15 residues. The CDR3 DNA is TGCGCCAGCAGCTCAGGAGGGAGTGGGGCAGATACGCAGTATTTT. It specifies CASSSGGSGADTQYF. The complete variable domain, with remaining parts taken from reference TRBV5-1 and TRBJ2-3, reads KAGVTQTPRYLIKTRGQQVTLSCSPISGHRSVSWYQQTPGQGLQFLFEYFSETQRNKGNFPGRFSGRQFSNSRSEMNVSTLELGDSALYLCASSSGGSGADTQYFGPGTRLTVL.

The chain employs TRBV19 and TRBJ1-1; D is ambiguous. The V gene lost 7 bases and the J gene lost 4 bases, with 16 bases spanning the gap. CDR1 is LNHDA and CDR2 is SQIVND in the germline V gene (reference sequence). The CDR3 sequence is 14 residues long. CDR3 in amino acids: CASIQNYGATEAFF. In DNA, the CDR3 is TGTGCCAGTATCCAAAACTACGGCGCCACTGAAGCTTTCTTT.

The chain has TRBV18 and TRBJ1-1; no definite D call. This CDR3 comprises 15 residues. V lost 2 bases, J lost 0 bases, and 10 bases lay in between. The germline V gene encodes CDR1 KGHSH and CDR2 LQKENI. This CDR3 is CASSPEEVLNTEAFF. For the CDR3, the DNA is TGTGCCAGCTCACCAGAAGAGGTGCTGAACACTGAAGCTTTCTTT.

V and J are TRBV6-4 and TRBJ2-7; D call uncertain. This CDR3 has 17 amino acids. V was cut by 0 bases and J by 6 bases, with 21 bases left in between. Germline V CDR1 and CDR2: MRHNA, SNTAGT. The chain's CDR3 is CASSDSRETAYSCEQYF. CDR3 nucleotides: TGTGCCAGCAGTGACTCGAGAGAGACGGCCTACAGTTGCGAGCAGTACTTC.

Written as DNA, the CDR3 is TGTGCCAGCAGCCCCCAAGCGGGAGAGCGTAACGAGCAGTACTTC. Its translation is CASSPQAGERNEQYF. The chain carries TRBV7-2 and TRBJ2-7; the match to TRBD2 covers 8 bases. Germline assignment: CDR1 SGHTA and CDR2 FQGNSA. Germline trimming cut 5 bases from V and 5 bases from J; bases unmatched to any gene: 11. CDR3 length: 15 amino acids.

This clone was seen a few times. The chain employs TRBV7-2 and TRBJ1-1; D is unresolved. V lost 5 bases and J lost 11, with 12 bases in between. Germline V gene data show CDR1 as SGHTA and CDR2 as FQGNSA. The CDR3 loop spans 11 amino acids. CDR3: CASSQSAAAFF. Here the CDR3 DNA reads TGTGCCAGCAGCCAATCAGCCGCTGCTTTCTTT.

The chain couples TRBV6-4 to TRBJ1-2; TRBD1 might be the D (5 bases). Germline loops: CDR1 MRHNA, CDR2 SNTAGT. Trimming took 5 bases from V and 4 from J, leaving 14 bases between them. This CDR3 has 14 amino acids. The CDR3 coding sequence is TGTGCCAGCAGTCCAGAGGCAGGGAGCTATGGCTACACCTTC. Translation gives CASSPEAGSYGYTF.

The chain carries TRBV7-2 and TRBJ1-3; D may be TRBD1 (5 bases). Trimming left V 5 bases short and J 4 bases short, with 15 bases between. There are 15 residues in the CDR3. Germline CDR1 is SGHTA and CDR2 is FQGNSA. This CDR3 is CASSRSSGAGNTIYF. The CDR3 DNA follows: TGTGCCAGCAGCCGTTCCTCCGGGGCAGGAAACACCATATATTTT.

By proportion, this clone is medium-sized. The chain recombines TRBV7-2 with TRBJ2-4; maybe TRBD1 (6 bases). This CDR3 comprises 13 residues. V was pared by 0 bases and J by 7 bases, with 7 bases between. Germline-derived CDR1 and CDR2 are SGHTA and FQGNSA. The CDR3 region has the DNA TGTGCCAGCAGCTTAGCGGGACACAACATTCAGTACTTC. The encoded protein is CASSLAGHNIQYF.

The J gene is TRBJ2-1, the V gene TRBV5-1; tentatively, D is TRBD1 (5 bases). V lost 6 bases and J lost 4, with 8 bases in between. Germline-derived CDR1 and CDR2 are SGHRS and YFSETQ. The CDR3 is 12 amino acids. CDR3 coding DNA: TGCGCCAGCACTAAGGGGTACAATGAGCAGTTCTTC. This sequence encodes CASTKGYNEQFF. Together with reference TRBV5-1 and TRBJ2-1, the CDR3 gives the full variable domain: KAGVTQTPRYLIKTRGQQVTLSCSPISGHRSVSWYQQTPGQGLQFLFEYFSETQRNKGNFPGRFSGRQFSNSRSEMNVSTLELGDSALYLCASTKGYNEQFFGPGTRLTVL.

The chain is built from TRBV4-3 and TRBJ2-7; 8 bases are a match to TRBD2. Unmatched junction bases numbered 10, after V lost 1 base and J lost 5 bases. Germline assignment: CDR1 LGHNA and CDR2 YSLEER. The CDR3 runs to 16 residues. The CDR3 loop is CASSQAVAGGLDEQYF. The CDR3 DNA reads as TGCGCCAGCAGCCAAGCTGTTGCGGGAGGCCTCGACGAGCAGTACTTC.

This chain joins TRBV7-2 and TRBJ2-3, with TRBD2 matching 9 bases. The length of the CDR3 is 16 residues. The trim removed 5 bases at V and 2 bases at J, leaving 8 bases unmatched. Germline V gives CDR1 SGHTA, CDR2 FQGNSA. The CDR3 DNA sequence: TGTGCCAGCAGCCGACGGACTAGCGCACTCACAGATACGCAGTATTTT. Encoded protein: CASSRRTSALTDTQYF. Full variable domain (rest looked up from reference TRBV7-2 and TRBJ2-3): GAGVSQSPSNKVTEKGKDVELRCDPISGHTALYWYRQSLGQGLEFLIYFQGNSAPDKSGLPSDRFSAERTGGSVSTLTIQRTQQEDSAVYLCASSRRTSALTDTQYFGPGTRLTVL.